This T cell receptor beta chain was identified during a study of OX40 agonist ivuxolimab in advanced cancers. Whole-study context: Patients with hepatocellular carcinoma, melanoma, renal cell or head and neck cancer made up the dose-escalation patients. Whole-study results and caveats: Undetermined was the antigen specificity of the expanded peripheral T cells.

The method was immunoSEQ multiplex PCR; TCRdb's version includes in-frame clones alone and lacks a portion of them. The sample has some 80,000 clones; approximately 85% are singletons. About this clone: Its antigen is undetermined.

The germline CDR1 and CDR2 sequences are SGHTA and FQGNSA. The CDR3 has 15 residues. J lost 3 bases, V lost 4 bases, and 8 bases had no gene match. J is TRBJ2-7 and V is TRBV7-2; TRBD2 aligns across 8 bases. The sample here was CD4+ or CD8+ T cells sorted from blood, taken in a trial of the OX40 agonist ivuxolimab. The receptor was derived from an adult with an advanced solid tumor such as melanoma, head and neck, liver or kidney cancer. CDR3 region: CASSSGRTSLYEQYF. In nucleotides, the CDR3 is TGTGCCAGCAGCTCAGGGAGGACTAGCCTCTACGAGCAGTACTTC.